This T cell receptor beta chain was found in a study of T cells in tumors after PD-1 blockade. Study in general: Daily vismodegib 150 mg continued in a subset of anti-PD-1-treated patients. Blood samples averaged around 120,000 templates (range 24,679-257,772) and fewer than 45,000 unique clonotypes. Regarding the study as a whole: About 41% of tumor TCR clonotypes were also found in blood.

To note about this clone: Its antigen is unidentified.

Genomic DNA template from tumor biopsies or peripheral blood, roughly 616 ng to 6,500 ng input. Some clones are missing from TCRdb's copy, which holds only in-frame ones; the method was immunoSEQ multiplex PCR. This table holds tens of thousands of clones, 78% found once. This CDR3 region has 13 residues. V lost 1 base and J lost 8, with 11 bases in between. CDR1 is MGHRA and CDR2 is YSYEKL in the germline V gene. Sequencing used PBMCs, obtained before anti-PD-1 treatment. V usage is TRBV4-1 and J usage is TRBJ1-2, with no clear D. This sequence originates from a human donor with basal cell carcinoma. CDR3 residues: CASSQGSVQGYTF. In DNA form, the CDR3 reads TGCGCCAGCAGCCAAGGTTCTGTGCAGGGCTACACCTTC.